The source of this T cell receptor (beta chain) is a study of blood T cell repertoires in COVID-19. Study overall: Sites in the United States, Italy and Spain provided acute and convalescent COVID-19 samples. PBMCs, B-cell-depleted T cells, or T cells were the source of the cDNA or gDNA that made up the material.

TCRdb keeps only in-frame clones here, not all; method: immunoSEQ multiplex PCR. Of hundreds of thousands of clones in the sample, around nine tenths are singletons; the top ten hold 1.5% to 2%. Living in 24 US areas, the participants were between roughly 18 and 90 years of age. This CDR3 is built from 13 residues. Germline CDR1 is SQVTM and CDR2 is ANQGSEA. V gave up 3 bases and J gave up 8 bases, with 16 bases separating them. The sample was PBMCs or T cells enriched from blood (not recorded which). This TCR came from a woman aged 45 to 65 who had recovered from COVID-19. The V and J genes are TRBV29-1 and TRBJ1-2, with D possibly matching TRBD1 (6 bases). Here the CDR3 DNA reads TGCAGCGTTGAGCGGCAGGGGATGGGAGGCTACACCTTC. It specifies CSVERQGMGGYTF.